This T cell receptor beta chain was profiled in a study of breast tumors, draining lymph nodes, adjacent tissues. Germline CDR1 SNHLY, CDR2 FYNNEI. CDR3 length equals 11 residues. The V end lost 6 bases, the J end lost 12 bases, and 11 bases lay between the germline ends. TCRdb redid the calling of the multiplex PCR reads with MiXCR, one entry per CDR3 protein. The sample yields about 14,000 distinct CDR3 sequences, roughly 52% seen once. This clonotype was obtained from a female donor with breast cancer. Some clones in this sample may be carry-over from other donors' samples. The sample was tumor-adjacent breast tissue. The chain uses TRBV2 and TRBJ1-4; unclear D gene. CDR3 region: CASSQTKELFF. In DNA, the CDR3 is TGTGCCAGCAGCCAGACTAAAGAACTGTTTTTT.